The 22 T cell receptor beta chains below all came from one sample that was sequenced in a study of T cell responses to AZD1222 COVID-19 vaccine. The data were produced by immunoSEQ multiplex PCR, yet TCRdb's version contains in-frame clones alone and is incomplete. The sample lists approximately 270,000 clones; approximately 94% were seen once. The starting material was peripheral blood, obtained 28 days after the second AZD1222 dose. All receptors derive from an adult who received the AZD1222 COVID-19 vaccine.

The chain has TRBV5-4 and TRBJ2-2; 10 nucleotides match TRBD1. The V gene end was trimmed by 4 bases and the J gene end by 7 bases; junction bases not matched to a gene: 7. The germline gives CDR1 SGHNT, CDR2 YYREEE (reference sequence). This CDR3 region has 15 residues. CDR3 in DNA: TGTGCCAGCAGCCCGCGACAGGGGGCGGGCGGGGAGCTGTTTTTT. Translated: CASSPRQGAGGELFF.

The chain joins TRBV6-2 or TRBV6-3 to TRBJ2-1, with 7 positions matching TRBD2. The junction had 2 bases not matched to a gene; V was cut back by 0 bases and J by 6 bases. Germline V CDR1 and CDR2: MNHEY, SVGEGT. This CDR3 spans 14 amino acids. The CDR3 bases are TGTGCCAGCAGTTACTCCGGCGGGAGCAATGAGCAGTTCTTC. Encoded protein: CASSYSGGSNEQFF.

The chain couples TRBV6-6 to TRBJ2-7, with D maybe TRBD1 (5 bases). V dropped 5 bases and J dropped 1 base, with 9 bases sitting between them. The CDR3 has 13 residues. Germline CDR1 MNHNY, CDR2 SVGAGI (reference sequence). The CDR3 DNA is TGTGCCAGCAGTACAGGTACTTCCTACGAGCAGTACTTC. Amino acids: CASSTGTSYEQYF.

Regarding this clone: In the same sample, other DNA sequences code for this CDR3. This sequence joins TRBV19 and TRBJ2-2; TRBD1 matches at 8 bases. V lost 3 bases, J lost 5 bases, and 5 bases stayed unmatched. CDR1 and CDR2 from the germline V gene are LNHDA and SQIVND (reference sequence). The CDR3 extends over 15 amino acids. The CDR3 here is CASSIGQGRTGELFF. DNA for the CDR3: TGTGCCAGTAGTATCGGACAGGGTAGGACCGGGGAGCTGTTTTTT.

V and J are TRBV5-4 and TRBJ2-2; D perhaps matches TRBD2 (5 bases). V gave up 7 bases and J gave up 4 bases, with 17 bases separating them. Looked up from germline, CDR1 is SGHNT and CDR2 is YYREEE (reference sequence). The CDR3 runs 15 residues. This CDR3 reads CASSTPGKGTGELFF. CDR3 bases: TGTGCCAGCTCCACCCCCGGGAAGGGCACCGGGGAGCTGTTTTTT.

V and J are TRBV4-2 and TRBJ1-4, with 7 nucleotides matching TRBD1. The CDR3 is 15 residues long. Germline V gene lookup returns CDR1 LGHNA and CDR2 YNFKEQ. The J segment lost 3 bases and the V segment lost 0 bases, leaving 1 base of the junction unmatched. The CDR3 region is CASSQEGTANEKLFF. The DNA for the CDR3 is TGTGCCAGCAGCCAAGAAGGGACAGCTAATGAAAAACTGTTTTTT.

This chain uses TRBV19 with TRBJ2-1; no clear D gene. The CDR3 is 15 residues long. Trimming pared 5 bases from V and 0 bases from J, leaving 11 bases between. Germline-derived CDR1 and CDR2 are LNHDA and SQIVND (reference sequence). The CDR3 region has the DNA TGTGCCAGTAGTCCCTGGGTCAGCTCCTACAATGAGCAGTTCTTC. Residues: CASSPWVSSYNEQFF.

The J gene is TRBJ2-7, the V gene TRBV10-3, with a possible D match to TRBD1 (5 bases). The CDR3 spans 14 residues. Trimming took 0 bases from V and 3 from J, leaving 9 bases between them. From germline, CDR1 is ENHRY and CDR2 SYGVKD. The CDR3 coding sequence is TGTGCCATCAGTGAGTCTGGGGCTCGCTACGAGCAGTACTTC. Residues: CAISESGARYEQYF.

This clone was seen once. This chain joins TRBV2 and TRBJ2-4; TRBD2 might be the D (5 bases). Trimming pared 1 base from V and 3 bases from J, leaving 10 bases between. The CDR3 is 15 amino acids. Germline CDR1 is SNHLY and CDR2 is FYNNEI. CDR3 nucleotide sequence: TGTGCCAGCAGTGAAGGCGGGTTGGGCAAAAACATTCAGTACTTC. Residues: CASSEGGLGKNIQYF.

The chain joins TRBV3-1 (or the pseudogene TRBV3-2) to TRBJ1-2, with D tentatively TRBD1 (5 bases). In germline, CDR1 is LGHDT, CDR2 YNNKEL (reference sequence). The CDR3 length is 13 residues. V lost 1 base to trimming and J lost 4 bases, with 7 bases between them. CDR3 in amino acids: CASSQGTRYGYTF. Here the CDR3 DNA reads TGTGCCAGCAGCCAAGGGACACGCTATGGCTACACCTTC.

The rearrangement links TRBV19 to TRBJ1-5; D might be TRBD1 (5 bases). CDR3 length equals 14 residues. The germline V gene encodes CDR1 LNHDA and CDR2 SQIVND (reference sequence). With 5 bases removed from V and 11 bases from J, the gap between germline ends came to 19 bases. CDR3 residues: CASSAQGGGRSQHF. Here the CDR3 DNA reads TGTGCCAGTAGTGCCCAGGGCGGCGGTCGTTCCCAGCATTTT.

This chain uses TRBV7-3 with TRBJ2-5; D gene unclear. V shed 1 base and J shed 4 bases, with 7 bases lying between them. Looked up from germline, CDR1 is SGHTA and CDR2 is FQGTGA. This CDR3 region has 13 residues. CDR3 sequence: CASSLRRRETQYF. The CDR3 DNA reads as TGTGCCAGCAGCTTAAGGCGCCGAGAGACCCAGTACTTC.

In this sample, this clone turned up once. The chain combines TRBV5-1 with TRBJ2-7; D tentatively fits TRBD1 or TRBD2 (5 bases each). The V and J ends lost 6 bases and 7 bases respectively, with 20 bases between them. CDR1 and CDR2 (germline): SGHRS, YFSETQ. The CDR3 spans 14 residues. The CDR3 sequence is CASTLNQGSGEQYF. The CDR3 DNA is TGCGCCAGCACCTTAAATCAGGGATCGGGGGAGCAGTACTTC.

The V gene is TRBV2, the J gene TRBJ1-5, with unresolved D. CDR3 length: 15 residues. Germline V gives CDR1 SNHLY, CDR2 FYNNEI. V dropped 4 bases and J dropped 9 bases, with 19 bases sitting between them. The CDR3 spells CASSVSGSDSGPQHF. The CDR3 DNA follows: TGTGCCAGCAGTGTTTCGGGGTCCGATTCTGGGCCCCAGCATTTT.

The V call is TRBV28, the J call TRBJ1-2; TRBD1 matches 10 bases. J gave up 2 bases and V 8 bases, and 5 bases lay outside the gene matches. Germline V CDR1 and CDR2: MDHEN, SYDVKM. The CDR3 contains 14 residues. The CDR3 bases are TGTGCCAGCCGACGACAGGGGGCCAACTATGGCTACACCTTC. Amino acid sequence: CASRRQGANYGYTF.

The gene calls are TRBV28 and TRBJ2-3, with a tentative D call TRBD2 (6 bases). The V end was cut by 6 bases, the J end by 0 bases, with 13 bases between. The CDR3 extends over 15 amino acids. Germline V CDR1 and CDR2: MDHEN, SYDVKM. CDR3 sequence reads: CASRPPGLSTDTQYF. CDR3 nucleotides: TGTGCCAGCAGACCTCCGGGACTTAGCACAGATACGCAGTATTTT.

V usage is TRBV6-5 and J usage is TRBJ1-1, with 8 bases fitting TRBD1. Looked up from germline, CDR1 is MNHEY and CDR2 is SVGAGI. V was clipped by 8 bases and J by 1 base; unmatched bases: 9. The CDR3 is 15 amino acids. DNA for the CDR3: TGTGCCAGCCTCGCAGGGGGCGCGGGGAACACTGAAGCTTTCTTT. Translating it yields CASLAGGAGNTEAFF.

The chain combines TRBV7-2 with TRBJ2-2; 14 positions agree with TRBD2. J gave up 6 bases and V 2 bases, and 11 bases lay outside the gene matches. Germline CDR1 SGHTA, CDR2 FQGNSA. The CDR3 sequence is 19 residues long. The CDR3 nucleotides read TGTGCCAGCAGCTTAAACCCGGGACTAGCGGGAGTAGGTTCCGGGGAGCTGTTTTTT. Translation gives CASSLNPGLAGVGSGELFF.

V and J are TRBV27 and TRBJ2-1, with D tentatively TRBD2 (6 bases). The CDR3 length is 13 residues. Trimming removed 6 bases from V and 3 bases from J, with 9 bases in between. Germline V gene lookup returns CDR1 MNHEY and CDR2 SMNVEV (reference sequence). CDR3 residues: CASRTGSYNEQFF. CDR3 sequence (DNA): TGTGCCAGCAGGACCGGGAGCTACAATGAGCAGTTCTTC.

This rearrangement joins TRBV5-1 to TRBJ1-2; D is undetermined. The germline V and J ends were trimmed by 0 bases and 4 bases, with 10 bases remaining between them. Germline assignment: CDR1 SGHRS and CDR2 YFSETQ. CDR3 length: 14 amino acids. CDR3 in amino acids: CASSLGRGSYGYTF. DNA of the CDR3: TGCGCCAGCAGCTTGGGACGGGGAAGCTATGGCTACACCTTC.

This chain uses TRBV6-5 with TRBJ1-2; TRBD1 matches at 7 bases. Germline CDR1 and CDR2: MNHEY and SVGAGI. The CDR3 consists of 15 residues. Trimming removed 7 bases from V and 4 bases from J; junction bases left unmatched: 12. The CDR3 nucleotides are TGTGCCAGCACCAACAGGGCAGGGGGTAGCTATGGCTACACCTTC. This gives the protein CASTNRAGGSYGYTF.

V and J are TRBV7-9 and TRBJ1-2; TRBD1 matches at 7 bases. Per the germline V gene, CDR1 is SEHNR and CDR2 is FQNEAQ (reference sequence). Germline trimming cut 1 base from V and 5 bases from J; bases unmatched to any gene: 4. This CDR3 has 14 residues. The CDR3 loop is CASSLVEGAYGYTF. Written as DNA, the CDR3 is TGTGCCAGCAGCTTAGTGGAGGGGGCATATGGCTACACCTTC. Using reference TRBV7-9 and TRBJ1-2 for the parts outside the CDR3, the full variable domain is DTGVSQNPRHKITKRGQNVTFRCDPISEHNRLYWYRQTLGQGPEFLTYFQNEAQLEKSRLLSDRFSAERPKGSFSTLEIQRTEQGDSAMYLCASSLVEGAYGYTFGSGTRLTVV.